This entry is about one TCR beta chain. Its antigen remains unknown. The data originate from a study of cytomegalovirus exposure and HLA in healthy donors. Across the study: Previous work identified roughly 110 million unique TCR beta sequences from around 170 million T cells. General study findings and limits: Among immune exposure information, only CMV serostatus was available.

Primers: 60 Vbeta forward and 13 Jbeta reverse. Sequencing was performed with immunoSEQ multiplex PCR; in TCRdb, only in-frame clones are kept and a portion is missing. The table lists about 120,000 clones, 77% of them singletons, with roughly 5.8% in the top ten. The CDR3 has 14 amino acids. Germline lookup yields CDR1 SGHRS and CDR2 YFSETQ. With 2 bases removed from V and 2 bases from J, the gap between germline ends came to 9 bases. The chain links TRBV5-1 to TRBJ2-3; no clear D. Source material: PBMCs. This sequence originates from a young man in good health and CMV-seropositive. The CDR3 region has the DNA TGCGCCAGCAGCTTTGGGCAGCCCACAGATACGCAGTATTTT. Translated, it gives CASSFGQPTDTQYF.